The TCR beta chain described here comes from a study of cytotoxic CD8 clonotypes in ibrutinib-treated CLL (dated by TCRdb to the early 2020s). For the wider study: In this cohort, about 16 patients were treatment-naive and roughly ten were relapsed/refractory, while about 18 had unmutated IGHV. Responses were partial in some 24 patients and complete in 2; after median 68 months follow-up, roughly 14 stayed in remission and 12 progressed. Response samples were obtained after a median of approximately eleven months of treatment, with a range of about 6 to 36 months. On average, each sample had roughly 260,000 productive templates and under 95,000 productive rearrangements. Longitudinal samples were available for 26 of the 86 trial participants. Cryopreserved peripheral blood mononuclear cells were obtained before treatment, at response, and at either sustained remission or disease progression. Every sample from remission and from progressive disease was obtained while the patients were still on ibrutinib. Overall study results and their limits: An increase in clonality was observed at ibrutinib response, with clonality remaining stable during sustained remission and falling back toward baseline at progression. At baseline, clonality was higher than in age-matched healthy donors and showed a strong correlation with circulating CD8+ T-cell counts. Sampling times were not matched between patients in sustained remission and patients whose disease was progressing, and lymph node repertoires were not examined. Public clonotypes were rare and either contracted or stayed stable during treatment, and the rise in clonality at ibrutinib response reflected the expansion of private clonotypes.

As concerns this clone: It lacks a known antigen. Nothing much larger sits one base from this clone, and base qualities are not available.

The goal of deep resolution MiSeq sequencing was a depth between 1 in 1 million and 1 in 200,000 T cells, and coverage averaged 10x per clonotype. The immunoSEQ hsTCRB Kit was used to generate the TCR beta libraries. Processing in the source paper ran as follows. ImmunoSEQ Data Assistant and ImmunoSEQ Analyzer were used for data analysis, and V, D and J genes were assigned according to IMGT definitions. Clonality was computed as one minus normalized Shannon entropy of productive rearrangement frequencies, ranging from 0 to 1. Only overrepresented clonotypes making up at least 0.05% of each patient's repertoire were included in the public clonotype analysis. Some 13 age-matched healthy donor repertoires from immuneACCESS were used as controls for clonality. What TCRdb holds here is the immuneACCESS table cut down to in-frame rearrangements. Part of the clones is not present; checked against another copy, under half of the missing clones reflect an unresolved V gene, and the others are unexplained. V and J calls and clone size follow that table, whereas D and trimming were derived from the DNA. The sample has 200,000 to 250,000 clones on record, roughly 65% of them singletons. About 6.4% of the sample goes to the ten largest clones.

From the germline V gene, CDR1 is SGDLS and CDR2 is YYNGEE. The CDR3 holds 15 amino acids from the cysteine to the phenylalanine. CDR3 DNA only is kept here, 45 bases in frame from base 1. A distance of 9 bases separates the germline ends of V and J, which lose 0 bases and 0 bases respectively. The time point tag for this specimen amounts to: 12 to 13 months on ibrutinib. For TCR beta library preparation, roughly 2.1 micrograms of genomic DNA was extracted from cryopreserved PBMCs. Longitudinal blood samples from CLL patients on ibrutinib monotherapy were analyzed using high-throughput TCR beta sequencing. The patients were enrolled in a single-center, open-label phase 2 trial of ibrutinib monotherapy.

The rearrangement combines TRBV9 with TRBJ1-2; the D gene cannot be resolved reliably. Sequences were derived from PBMCs, sampled after 12 months of ibrutinib treatment. This receptor was taken from a human donor with chronic lymphocytic leukemia. The CDR3 sequence is CASSVVTAANYGYTF. The sequence in DNA is TGTGCCAGCAGCGTAGTAACGGCGGCTAACTATGGCTACACCTTC.